Each of the 2 T cell receptor beta chains below was sequenced from the same sample in a study of T cell responses to AZD1222 COVID-19 vaccine. Assay used: immunoSEQ multiplex PCR; TCRdb lists only in-frame clones, some missing. The repertoire has about 70,000 clones, about 85% of them found once; the top ten carry approximately 1.3%. The sample was peripheral blood, taken 28 days after the second AZD1222 dose. The receptors come from an adult who received the AZD1222 COVID-19 vaccine.

The chain couples TRBV5-4 to TRBJ2-7, with D possibly matching TRBD2 (5 bases). CDR1 is SGHNT, CDR2 YYREEE, per germline (reference sequence). The ends were cut back, 2 bases at V and 3 bases at J, with 15 bases in the middle. This CDR3 spans 15 amino acids. CDR3 sequence (DNA): TGTGCCAGCAGCTTTCCCGGCACTAGACGCTACGAGCAGTACTTC. The encoded protein is CASSFPGTRRYEQYF.

This clone was detected a few times. The chain links TRBV30 to TRBJ2-7; weak D call: TRBD1 (5 bases). V lost 3 bases, J lost 7 bases, and 19 bases lay in between. The germline V gene encodes CDR1 GTSNPN and CDR2 SVGIG (reference sequence). This CDR3 spans 14 amino acids. The CDR3 DNA follows: TGTGCCTGGAGCGTGATTAGGGGTTCGAGAGAGCAGTACTTC. Amino acids: CAWSVIRGSREQYF. The entire variable domain, with the rest obtained from reference TRBV30 and TRBJ2-7, is as follows: SQTIHQWPATLVQPVGSPLSLECTVEGTSNPNLYWYRQAAGRGLQLLFYSVGIGQISSEVPQNLSASRPQDRQFILSSKKLLLSDSGFYLCAWSVIRGSREQYFGPGTRLTVT.